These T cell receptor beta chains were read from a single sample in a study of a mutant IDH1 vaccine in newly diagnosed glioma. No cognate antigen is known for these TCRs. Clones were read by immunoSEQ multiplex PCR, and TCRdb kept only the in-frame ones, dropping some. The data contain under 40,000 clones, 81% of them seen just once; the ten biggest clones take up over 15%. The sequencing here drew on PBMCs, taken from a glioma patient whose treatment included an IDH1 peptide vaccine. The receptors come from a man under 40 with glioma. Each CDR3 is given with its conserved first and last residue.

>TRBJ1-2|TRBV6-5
CASSSIIRGGNYGYTF
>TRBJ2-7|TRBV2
CASSEAGLEQYF
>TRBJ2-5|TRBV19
CASSIGGTGKETQYF
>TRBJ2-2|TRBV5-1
CASSLVLGTAGELFF
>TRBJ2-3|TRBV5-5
CASSTGAGGTDTQYF
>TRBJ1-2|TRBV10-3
CAISEVADDNYGYTF
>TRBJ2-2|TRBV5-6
CASSQTSGSTGELFF
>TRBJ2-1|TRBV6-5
CASAKGLAGNNEQFF
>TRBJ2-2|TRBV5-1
CASSPLAGTEELFF
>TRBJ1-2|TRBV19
CASSLDRLRGYTF
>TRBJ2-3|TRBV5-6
CASSLAVAGGGDTQYF
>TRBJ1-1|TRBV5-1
CASSLRLNTEAFF
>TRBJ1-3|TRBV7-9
CASSPIFREPDSGNTIYF
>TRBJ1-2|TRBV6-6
CASSLGGAANYGYTF
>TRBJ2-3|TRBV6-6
CASSYGQGPDTQYF
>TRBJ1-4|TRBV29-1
CSVLIGKLFF
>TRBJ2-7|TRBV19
CASSINLSGRYEQYF
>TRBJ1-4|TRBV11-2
CASSLSSTGGNEKLFF
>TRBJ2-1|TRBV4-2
CASSQVRPNEQFF
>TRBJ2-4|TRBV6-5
CASSKDRGAKNIQYF
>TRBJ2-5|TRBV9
CASSVATSGEGWQETQYF
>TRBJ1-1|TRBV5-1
CASSPGGTGKENTEAFF
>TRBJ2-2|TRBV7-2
CASSPRDSGYTGELFF
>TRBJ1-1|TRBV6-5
CASSYSTGGTEAFF
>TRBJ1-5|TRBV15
CATSRAGGSQPQHF
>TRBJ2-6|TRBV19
CASSMAGANVLTF
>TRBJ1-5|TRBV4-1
CASSPWGGNQPQHF
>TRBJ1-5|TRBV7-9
CASSRLGTEGDQPQHF
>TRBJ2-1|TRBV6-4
CASSPGGESNEQFF
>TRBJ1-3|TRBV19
CASSIAGSGNTIYF
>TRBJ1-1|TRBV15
CATSPGRLRTEAFF
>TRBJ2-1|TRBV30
CAWGTSVSSYNEQFF
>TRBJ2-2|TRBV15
CATSGDISNTGELFF
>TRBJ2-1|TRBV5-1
CASSSGEGNNEQFF
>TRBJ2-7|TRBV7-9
CASSPDRTEYF
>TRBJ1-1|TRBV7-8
CASSFMNTEAFF
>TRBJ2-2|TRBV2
CASRGGLAGSNTGELFF
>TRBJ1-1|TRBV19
CASSIEGVGRIEAFF
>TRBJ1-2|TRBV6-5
CASSGQGTYGYTF
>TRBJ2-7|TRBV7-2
CASSSTSGYEQYF
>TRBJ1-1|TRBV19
CASSIDLFGKTFF
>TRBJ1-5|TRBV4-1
CASSQHLEGLQPQHF
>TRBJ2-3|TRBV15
CATSSRPGRVGDTQYF
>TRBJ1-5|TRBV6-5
CASTRTNQPQHF
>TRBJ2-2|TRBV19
CASSPRTSGNTGELFF
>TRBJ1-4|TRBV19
CASSGGVRQPLGEKLFF
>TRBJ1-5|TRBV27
CASSPGTAQPQHF
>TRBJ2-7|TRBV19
CASSRQLSSYEQYF
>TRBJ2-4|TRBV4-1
CASSQEGLAGGWDIQYF
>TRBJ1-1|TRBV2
CASERMRQGAFF
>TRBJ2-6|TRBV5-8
CASSLSGANVLTF
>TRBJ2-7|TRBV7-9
CASSSTSTSGSYEQYF